One and the same sample provided the 5 T cell receptor beta chains below, sequenced in a study of blood T cells in healthy people across ages (dated by TCRdb to the mid-2010s). Library preparation was by 5' RACE. TCRdb shows the sequencer as Illumina HiSeq 2500. A second PCR of about 6 to 11 cycles was run with a J-beta primer mix and a sample-barcoded 5' primer. In TCRdb, the public reads were trimmed at Q25 with fastp and aligned with MiXCR, with productive beta chains retained. Merged by CDR3 protein, the rows form single entries marked with the most common genes and DNA. A total of almost 800,000 distinct CDR3 sequences appear in this sample, about three fifths of them only once. About 20% of the sample is taken by the ten largest. The source material was blood. Receptors were obtained from a man between 25 and 39 years old in good health.

The rearrangement uses TRBV4-3 and TRBJ2-4; no firm D call. Trimming took off 0 bases at V and 3 bases at J, with 6 bases between the two ends. CDR3 length: 14 residues. The germline V gene has CDR1 LGHNA and CDR2 YSLEER. CDR3 in DNA: TGCGCCAGCAGCCAAGATGGGTACAAAAACATTCAGTACTTC. Encoded protein: CASSQDGYKNIQYF.

CDR3 DNA sequence: TGTGCCAGCACCAGTCTCTCGGTTGGCCACATTCAGTACTTC. Amino acids: CASTSLSVGHIQYF. The rearrangement uses TRBV27 and TRBJ2-5; unclear D gene. The better agreement between TRBJ2-4 and the DNA end casts doubt on the J call. CDR1 MNHEY and CDR2 SMNVEV come from the germline V gene (reference sequence). The CDR3 extends over 14 amino acids.

Only a few counts were recorded for this clonotype. The rearrangement joins TRBV7-9 to TRBJ2-1, with D perhaps matching TRBD2 (5 bases). Germline V gene lookup returns CDR1 SEHNR and CDR2 FQNEAQ (reference sequence). The CDR3 has 15 residues. Deletions cut 5 bases from V and 2 bases from J, with 13 bases between. The CDR3 region has the DNA TGTGCCAGCAGCGGACTCACACAGACCTACAATGAGCAGTTCTTC. It specifies CASSGLTQTYNEQFF.

The chain uses TRBV6-4 and TRBJ1-1; a possible D gene is TRBD1 (6 bases). CDR3 length equals 13 residues. Germline CDR1 reads MRHNA; CDR2 reads SNTAGT. Deletions cut 6 bases from V and 7 bases from J, with 15 bases between. The CDR3 nucleotides are TGTGCCAGCAGCCCGGACAGATACGTTGAAGCTTTCTTT. It translates to CASSPDRYVEAFF.

Notes on this clonotype: This clone may be a read error of a much larger clone one base away. The genes are TRBV7-2 and TRBJ1-2; D is uncertain. The CDR3 has 14 amino acids. CDR1 and CDR2 from the germline V gene are SGHTA and FQGNSA. CDR3 protein: CASSLVLSGYSYTF. CDR3 DNA sequence: TGTGCCAGCAGCTTAGTTTTGTCTGGCTATAGCTACACCTTC.